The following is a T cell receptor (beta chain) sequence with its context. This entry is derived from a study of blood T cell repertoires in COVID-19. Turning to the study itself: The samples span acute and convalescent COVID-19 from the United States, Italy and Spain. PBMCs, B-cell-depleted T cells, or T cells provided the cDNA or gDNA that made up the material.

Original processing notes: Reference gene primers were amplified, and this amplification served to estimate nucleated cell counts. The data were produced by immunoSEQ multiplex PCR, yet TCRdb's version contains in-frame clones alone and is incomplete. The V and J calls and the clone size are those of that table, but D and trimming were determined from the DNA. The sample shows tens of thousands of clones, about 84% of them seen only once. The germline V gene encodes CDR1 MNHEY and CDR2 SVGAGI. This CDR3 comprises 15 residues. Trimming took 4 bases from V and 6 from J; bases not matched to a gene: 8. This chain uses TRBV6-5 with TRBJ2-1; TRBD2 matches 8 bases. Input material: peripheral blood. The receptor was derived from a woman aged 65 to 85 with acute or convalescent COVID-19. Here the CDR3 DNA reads TGTGCCAGCAGTTGGACGGGGGGGCTTCTCAATGAGCAGTTCTTC. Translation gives CASSWTGGLLNEQFF.